These T cell receptor beta chains were read from a single sample in a study of response to subunit inactivated influenza vaccine. TCRdb used MiXCR to reprocess the RT-PCR reads, holding one entry per CDR3 protein. The sample holds hundreds of thousands of distinct CDR3 sequences, 15% to 18% seen once. Sequencing was performed on PBMCs from blood, taken 11 to 12 days after vaccination. The receptors come from a man between 45 and 60 years old who received an inactivated influenza vaccine. Each CDR3 is given with its conserved first and last residue. Rows may omit the clone size; those that give it use once, few, many or a size class.

>TRBV27|few|TRBJ1-2
CASSLKGAFYGYTF
>TRBV28|few|TRBJ2-7
CASSGWGAINLEQYF
>TRBV20-1|few|TRBJ2-3
CSATDGGTDTQYF
>TRBV5-1|few|TRBJ2-1
CASSLGTGQQFF
>TRBV9|few|TRBJ2-2
CASRAGGGTGELFF
>TRBV30|few|TRBJ2-7
CAWSVLGRIYEQYF
>TRBV7-6|-|TRBJ2-1
CASSQMGHGNEQFF
>TRBV4-3|few|TRBJ2-1
CASSQAVGIRGEQFF
>TRBV29-1|-|TRBJ2-3
CSVETDQGYTQYF
>TRBV6-2/TRBV6-3|many|TRBJ2-5
CASRTSGGYQETQYF
>TRBV4-2|-|TRBJ1-6
CASSQGQGLNSPLHF
>TRBV18|many|TRBJ2-1
CASSQTLGANEQFF
>TRBV7-2|-|TRBJ2-7
CASSVGTVYEQYF